This T cell receptor (beta chain) was sequenced in a study of blood T cell repertoires in COVID-19. Study background: Donors in the United States, Italy and Spain gave samples during acute or convalescent COVID-19. Sample material is recorded as cDNA or gDNA derived from T cells, B-cell-depleted T cells, or PBMCs.

The CDR3 totals 13 residues. The V end was cut by 1 base, the J end by 10 bases, with 11 bases between. Germline assignment: CDR1 SGHTA and CDR2 FQGNSA. Source study methods: Amplification from reference gene primers served as the basis for estimated nucleated cell counts. Assay used: immunoSEQ multiplex PCR; TCRdb lists only in-frame clones, some missing. For V, J and clone size, that table is used; D and trimming come from the DNA. Of approximately 110,000 clones detected, roughly 88% appear once; the ten largest clones hold roughly 5.4%. Sequencing input: peripheral blood. The chain carries TRBV7-2 and TRBJ2-1, with no clear D. The TCR comes from a human donor in a cohort sampled during active COVID-19. The CDR3 DNA follows: TGTGCCAGCAGCTTAGATCTGTCCCGGGAGCAGTTCTTC. This codes for CASSLDLSREQFF.